One and the same sample provided the 21 T cell receptor beta chains below, sequenced in a study of spatial heterogeneity in lung cancer. TCRdb ran MiXCR on the 5' RACE reads and lists one entry per CDR3 protein. The table has tens of thousands of distinct CDR3 sequences, roughly 13% seen once. Time point described: sample taken at primary tumor resection. Sample: PBMCs, taken at surgery. All receptors come from a male donor with early-stage non-small cell lung cancer.

There are many counts of this clonotype. The V call is TRBV29-1, the J call TRBJ2-3; TRBD2 matches at 7 bases. Losses at the gene ends were 0 bases for V and 1 base for J; bases not matched to a gene: 7. The CDR3 is made up of 16 amino acids. Germline V CDR1 and CDR2: SQVTM, ANQGSEA. The CDR3 is CSVEDRGEVGTDTQYF. In nucleotides, the CDR3 is TGCAGCGTTGAAGATCGGGGGGAAGTGGGCACAGATACGCAGTATTTT.

The genes are TRBV7-8 and TRBJ1-1; the D is unclear. Germline V CDR1 and CDR2: SGHVS, FQNEAQ. The CDR3 spans 14 residues. V lost 5 bases, J lost 0 bases, and 10 bases lay in between. The CDR3 here is CASSPDGLNTEAFF. CDR3 DNA sequence: TGTGCCAGCAGCCCGGACGGGCTGAACACTGAAGCTTTCTTT.

The chain carries TRBV25-1 and TRBJ2-3; D is unresolved. Trimming took 4 bases from V and 5 from J, leaving 7 bases between them. The CDR3 length is 12 residues. Germline-derived CDR1 and CDR2 are MGHDK and SYGVNS. Written as DNA, the CDR3 is TGTGCCAGCAGTGGAGACTTAGATACGCAGTATTTT. Amino acids: CASSGDLDTQYF.

V is TRBV20-1 and J is TRBJ1-1, with D unresolved. The CDR3 has 13 residues. Deletions cut 1 base from V and 4 bases from J, with 10 bases between. CDR1 is DFQATT, CDR2 SNEGSKA, per germline (reference sequence). The chain's CDR3 is CSARVPSTTEAFF. The CDR3 nucleotides read TGCAGTGCTAGAGTTCCCTCTACCACTGAAGCTTTCTTT.

This clonotype was counted many times. This chain links TRBV7-2 with TRBJ1-6; 7 bases line up with TRBD1. With 0 bases clipped from V and 8 bases from J, the junction kept 10 bases outside the gene matches. The CDR3 is made up of 17 amino acids. CDR1 SGHTA and CDR2 FQGNSA come from the germline V gene. The CDR3 loop reads CASSLASSQGEDSPLHF. For the CDR3, the DNA is TGTGCCAGCAGCTTAGCGTCTTCCCAGGGGGAAGATTCACCCCTCCACTTT.

At least ten counts were recorded for this clonotype. The chain joins TRBV28 to TRBJ2-1; 11 nucleotides line up with TRBD2. CDR1 and CDR2 (germline): MDHEN, SYDVKM. Losses at the gene ends were 1 base for V and 9 bases for J; bases not matched to a gene: 11. The CDR3 is 17 amino acids. CDR3 amino acids: CASSLYLALAGVIEQFF. CDR3 nucleotides: TGTGCCAGCAGTTTATACCTTGCACTAGCGGGAGTCATTGAGCAGTTCTTC. Combining the CDR3 with reference TRBV28 and TRBJ2-1 gives the whole variable domain DVKVTQSSRYLVKRTGEKVFLECVQDMDHENMFWYRQDPGLGLRLIYFSYDVKMKEKGDIPEGYSVSREKKERFSLILESASTNQTSMYLCASSLYLALAGVIEQFFGPGTRLTVL.

This clonotype occurred many times. The chain employs TRBV20-1 and TRBJ2-7; D is unclear. The V end lost 1 base, the J end lost 2 bases, and 12 bases lay between the germline ends. This CDR3 comprises 14 residues. Germline CDR1 is DFQATT and CDR2 is SNEGSKA (reference sequence). This chain's CDR3 is CSARVATLAYEQYF. In DNA form, the CDR3 reads TGCAGTGCTAGAGTGGCTACGTTAGCCTACGAGCAGTACTTC.

This clonotype came up many times. The V and J genes are TRBV29-1 and TRBJ2-1; 12 bases fit TRBD2. The CDR3 covers 13 residues. The junction had 1 base not matched to a gene; V was cut back by 6 bases and J by 4 bases. Germline-derived CDR1 and CDR2 are SQVTM and ANQGSEA. The CDR3 is CSVTSGGYNEQFF. The CDR3, as DNA: TGCAGCGTGACTAGCGGGGGTTACAATGAGCAGTTCTTC.

This sequence joins TRBV20-1 and TRBJ2-3; D uncertain. Germline lookup yields CDR1 DFQATT and CDR2 SNEGSKA (reference sequence). This CDR3 spans 14 amino acids. The V and J ends lost 1 base and 4 bases respectively, with 12 bases between them. CDR3 nucleotide sequence: TGCAGTGCTAGAGGTTATCGGAGCCCAGATACGCAGTATTTT. Its translation: CSARGYRSPDTQYF.

This clonotype was seen ten or more times. The chain couples TRBV6-2 or TRBV6-3 to TRBJ2-7, with D possibly TRBD1 on 6 matching bases. Trimming left V 6 bases short and J 5 bases short, with 14 bases between. Germline-derived CDR1 and CDR2 are MNHEY and SVGEGT. The CDR3 is 13 amino acids. The CDR3 bases are TGTGCCAGCAGAGACGCAGGGGCGGACGAGCAGTACTTC. Encoded protein: CASRDAGADEQYF.

There are a few counts of this clonotype. The CDR3 reads CASSVTGTYGYTF. CDR3 coding DNA: TGTGCCAGCAGTGTTACAGGGACCTATGGCTACACCTTC. The chain couples TRBV25-1 to TRBJ1-2, with D possibly being TRBD1 (6 bases). This CDR3 comprises 13 residues. With 4 bases removed from V and 4 bases from J, the gap between germline ends came to 10 bases. Germline V gene sequence: CDR1 MGHDK, CDR2 SYGVNS.

This clonotype was recorded at least ten times. CDR3 nucleotide sequence: TGTGCCAGCAGCCTCCGGACAGCCTACGAGCAGTACTTC. It specifies CASSLRTAYEQYF. V usage is TRBV5-6 and J usage is TRBJ2-7, with D possibly TRBD1 on 6 matching bases. Germline assignment: CDR1 SGHDT and CDR2 YYEEEE. The CDR3 sequence is 13 residues long. V gave up 4 bases and J gave up 2 bases, with 10 bases separating them.

This clonotype qualifies as medium-sized (0.01 to 0.1%). The chain carries TRBV27 and TRBJ1-1; D unresolved. Germline V gives CDR1 MNHEY, CDR2 SMNVEV (reference sequence). V was clipped by 7 bases and J by 1 base, with 7 bases between them. The CDR3 totals 12 residues. This CDR3 reads CASKSGNTEAFF. The CDR3 region has the DNA TGTGCCAGCAAGAGCGGGAACACTGAAGCTTTCTTT.

This clonotype appeared a few times. This rearrangement joins TRBV7-2 to TRBJ2-1; 7 nucleotides match TRBD2. Germline CDR1 and CDR2: SGHTA and FQGNSA. J gave up 12 bases and V 2 bases, and 10 bases lay outside the gene matches. This CDR3 has 14 amino acids. The CDR3 region has the DNA TGTGCCAGCAGCTTAATCAGCGGGGACCTGGGGCAGTTCTTC. Translating gives CASSLISGDLGQFF.

This clonotype was detected only a few times. This chain links TRBV7-9 with TRBJ1-6; 8 nucleotides align to TRBD1. The V gene end was trimmed by 0 bases and the J gene end by 4 bases; junction bases not matched to a gene: 2. Germline assignment: CDR1 SEHNR and CDR2 FQNEAQ (reference sequence). The CDR3 has 16 residues. CDR3 in amino acids: CASSLARQGYNSPLHF. In nucleotides, the CDR3 is TGTGCCAGCAGCTTAGCGCGACAGGGGTATAATTCACCCCTCCACTTT.

This clonotype was seen only a few times. Without the conserved terminal phenylalanine or tryptophan, this CDR3 likely stems from a read error. J is TRBJ1-5 and V is TRBV4-1, with 10 bases fitting TRBD1. The CDR3 consists of 16 residues. The V segment lost 4 bases and the J segment 5 bases; nucleotides outside the gene matches: 8. Germline V gives CDR1 MGHRA, CDR2 YSYEKL. CDR3 residues: CASSLWDRGRDQPQHI. For the CDR3, the DNA is TGCGCCAGCAGCCTATGGGACAGGGGAAGGGATCAGCCCCAGCATATT.

This clonotype was seen a few times. This chain uses TRBV5-1 with TRBJ1-4; D might be TRBD1 (5 bases). CDR3 size: 14 residues. Trimming removed 4 bases from V and 5 bases from J, with 12 bases in between. Germline CDR1 is SGHRS and CDR2 is YFSETQ. The CDR3 spells CASSLEGVNEKLFF. The CDR3 nucleotides read TGCGCCAGCAGCCTGGAAGGGGTAAATGAAAAACTGTTTTTT.

This clonotype has a handful of counts. The chain recombines TRBV12-3 or TRBV12-4 with TRBJ1-1; tentative D call: TRBD1 (6 bases). This CDR3 is built from 13 residues. V was pared by 6 bases and J by 5 bases, with 13 bases between. The CDR3 loop is CASRSQGRTEAFF. The CDR3 region has the DNA TGTGCCAGCAGATCCCAGGGGCGAACTGAAGCTTTCTTT.

In its sample, this clonotype was seen a few times. The J gene is TRBJ2-1, the V gene TRBV29-1; no clear D. The length of the CDR3 is 15 residues. The germline CDR1 and CDR2 sequences are SQVTM and ANQGSEA. V was trimmed by 1 base and J by 2 bases, leaving 12 bases between them. CDR3 sequence (DNA): TGCAGCGTTGAAGGATTTGATGGGACCTACAATGAGCAGTTCTTC. Residues: CSVEGFDGTYNEQFF.

This clonotype was found a few times. This rearrangement joins TRBV7-3 to TRBJ2-7, with 8 bases fitting TRBD2. V shed 5 bases, J shed 5 bases, and the junction held 8 bases outside the gene matches. Germline V lookup: CDR1 SGHTA, CDR2 FQGTGA. The CDR3 has 14 residues. The CDR3 DNA is TGTGCCAGCAGCGCCGGGACTAGGCTCGACGAGCAGTACTTC. This sequence encodes CASSAGTRLDEQYF.

This chain uses TRBV7-2 with TRBJ2-1; TRBD2 matches 8 bases. CDR3 length: 14 amino acids. Trimming took 8 bases from V and 4 from J; bases not matched to a gene: 7. Looked up from germline, CDR1 is SGHTA and CDR2 is FQGNSA. In DNA, the CDR3 is TGTGCCAGCGGATATAGCGGGATATACAATGAGCAGTTCTTC. It yields the protein CASGYSGIYNEQFF.